This is a list of T cell receptor beta chains from one sample in a study of CD8 T cells in Susac syndrome. TCRdb redid the calling of the immunoSEQ multiplex PCR reads with MiXCR, one entry per CDR3 protein. The data contain about 130,000 distinct CDR3 sequences, around 96% of them singletons. The specimen was CD4+ T cells from PBMCs. These receptors came from a human donor in good health. Both conserved end residues are part of each CDR3. A D gene is named only where the DNA matches it firmly. Clone sizes are given selectively: once, few, many, or a class where the clone is expanded.

.	TRBV27	TRBJ1-2	.	CASRPTGDYGYTF	TGTGCCAGCAGACCCACAGGAGACTATGGCTACACCTTC
.	TRBV29-1	TRBJ2-1	.	CSGRMLYNEQFF	TGCAGCGGACGAATGTTGTACAATGAGCAGTTCTTC
.	TRBV18	TRBJ1-1	.	CASSPTPKDTEAFF	TGTGCCAGCTCACCTACCCCTAAAGACACTGAAGCTTTCTTT
TRBD2	TRBV11-2	TRBJ2-7	.	CASRQTAGEREQYF	TGTGCCAGCAGACAAACCGCGGGGGAGCGAGAGCAGTACTTC
.	TRBV5-6	TRBJ1-6	.	CASSSDGNSPLHF	TGTGCCAGCAGCTCGGACGGTAATTCACCCCTCCACTTT
TRBD2	TRBV15	TRBJ2-2	.	CATSRASGRLQGELFF	TGTGCCACCAGCAGAGCAAGCGGGAGGCTTCAGGGGGAGCTGTTTTTT
TRBD2	TRBV7-2	TRBJ2-7	.	CASRTTTSGIYEQYF	TGTGCCAGCAGAACGACGACTAGCGGGATCTACGAGCAGTACTTC
.	TRBV30	TRBJ1-1	.	CAWSVELGSEAFF	TGTGCCTGGAGTGTAGAACTAGGCTCTGAAGCTTTCTTT
.	TRBV18	TRBJ1-2	.	CASSPESGYTF	TGTGCCAGCTCACCCGAGAGTGGCTACACCTTC
.	TRBV30	TRBJ2-3	.	CAVSATDTQYF	TGTGCCGTGAGTGCGACAGATACGCAGTATTTT
.	TRBV2	TRBJ1-5	once	CASSGSSSNQPQHF	TGTGCCAGCAGTGGGTCCAGTAGCAATCAGCCCCAGCATTTT
.	TRBV20-1	TRBJ1-2	.	CSARGGRAVGGYTF	TGCAGTGCTAGAGGGGGCAGGGCCGTCGGTGGCTACACCTTC
.	TRBV18	TRBJ1-5	.	CASSPIGTNFWHQPQHF	TGTGCCAGCTCACCCATCGGGACAAACTTTTGGCATCAGCCCCAGCATTTT
TRBD2	TRBV20-1	TRBJ2-7	.	CSARLGLVGYEQYF	TGCAGTGCCAGACTGGGACTAGTAGGGTACGAGCAGTACTTC
.	TRBV20-1	TRBJ1-4	.	CSARQGNEKLFF	TGCAGTGCTAGACAGGGGAATGAAAAACTGTTTTTT
TRBD2	TRBV7-2	TRBJ2-4	.	CASSLGGAGENIQYF	TGTGCCAGCAGCTTAGGGGGAGCGGGAGAAAACATTCAGTACTTC
.	TRBV5-4	TRBJ1-2	.	CASSRADNYGYTF	TGTGCCAGCAGCCGTGCGGATAACTATGGCTACACCTTC
.	TRBV3-1	TRBJ2-1	.	CASSPRVANNNEQFF	TGTGCCAGCAGCCCACGGGTAGCGAATAACAATGAGCAGTTCTTC
.	TRBV19	TRBJ1-1	.	CASIPRKENTEAFF	TGTGCCAGTATCCCCCGGAAAGAGAACACTGAAGCTTTCTTT
.	TRBV29-1	TRBJ2-7	.	CSVDGGGGYKQYF	TGCAGCGTTGATGGCGGTGGGGGTTACAAGCAGTACTTC
.	TRBV19	TRBJ2-7	.	CASSIKGSSSYEQYF	TGTGCCAGTAGTATAAAAGGCAGTTCATCCTACGAGCAGTACTTC
.	TRBV19	TRBJ1-2	.	CASSMYYGYTF	TGTGCCAGTAGTATGTACTATGGCTACACCTTC
.	TRBV30	TRBJ1-5	.	CAWEWEMNQPQHF	TGTGCCTGGGAATGGGAGATGAATCAGCCCCAGCATTTT
TRBD1	TRBV5-1	TRBJ2-7	few	CASSYGQGERYEQYF	TGCGCCAGCAGCTACGGACAGGGTGAAAGATACGAGCAGTACTTC
.	TRBV2	TRBJ2-7	.	CASSERTDSYEQYF	TGTGCCAGCAGTGAAAGAACCGACTCCTACGAGCAGTACTTC
.	TRBV9	TRBJ2-3	.	CASSVSGLTDTQYF	TGTGCCAGCAGCGTAAGCGGTCTGACAGATACGCAGTATTTT
TRBD2	TRBV20-1	TRBJ2-5	.	CSARDLREGPETQYF	TGCAGTGCTAGAGATTTGAGGGAGGGCCCAGAGACCCAGTACTTC